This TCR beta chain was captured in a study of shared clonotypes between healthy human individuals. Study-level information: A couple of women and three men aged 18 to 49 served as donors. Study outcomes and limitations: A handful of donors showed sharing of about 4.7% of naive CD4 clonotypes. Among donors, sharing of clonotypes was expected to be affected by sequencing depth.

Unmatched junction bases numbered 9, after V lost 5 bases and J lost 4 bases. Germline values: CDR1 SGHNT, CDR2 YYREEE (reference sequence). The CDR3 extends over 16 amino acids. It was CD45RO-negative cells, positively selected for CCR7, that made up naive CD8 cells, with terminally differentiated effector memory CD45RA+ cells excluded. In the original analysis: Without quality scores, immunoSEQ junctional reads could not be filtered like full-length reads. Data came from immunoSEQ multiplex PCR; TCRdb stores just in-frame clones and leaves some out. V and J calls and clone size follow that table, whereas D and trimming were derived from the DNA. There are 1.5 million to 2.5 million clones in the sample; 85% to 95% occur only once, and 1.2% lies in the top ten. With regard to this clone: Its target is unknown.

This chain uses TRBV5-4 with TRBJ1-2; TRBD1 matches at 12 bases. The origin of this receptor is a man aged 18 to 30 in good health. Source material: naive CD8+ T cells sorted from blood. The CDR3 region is CASRKGTGGASYGYTF. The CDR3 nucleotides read TGTGCCAGCAGAAAGGGGACAGGGGGCGCTTCCTATGGCTACACCTTC.